This T cell receptor (beta chain) was recovered during a study of cytomegalovirus exposure and HLA in healthy donors. Nominally healthy donors provided the samples, though records likely missed some immune exposures. This CDR3 comprises 15 residues. Trimming took off 5 bases at V and 2 bases at J, with 15 bases between the two ends. Germline V gives CDR1 MNHNY, CDR2 SVGAGI (reference sequence). Overall study findings and caveats: Later on, an analysis found that several of the most significant clusters appeared to be linked to common viral pathogens, which included parvovirus B19.

As for this clone: Its antigen is not known.

This PCR relied on a set of 60 Vbeta primers and 13 Jbeta primers. The assay was immunoSEQ multiplex PCR, and TCRdb's table has in-frame clones only and misses some. There are 140,000 to 150,000 clones in the sample; less than 85% occur only once, and 1.5% to 2% lies in the top ten. The chain has TRBV6-6 and TRBJ1-2; TRBD1 might be the D (5 bases). The receptor's source is a man in his forties or fifties in good health and CMV-seronegative. What was sequenced was PBMCs. In DNA form, the CDR3 reads TGTGCCAGCAGTACGGCGAGCAAGGGGAACTATGGCTACACCTTC. Amino acid sequence: CASSTASKGNYGYTF.